The present T cell receptor (beta chain) was sequenced within a study of cytotoxic CD8 clonotypes in ibrutinib-treated CLL (dated by TCRdb to about 2021). Notes on the research overall: The cohort was composed of approximately 11 relapsed/refractory and around 14 treatment-naive patients; IGHV unmutated status was identified in approximately 18 patients. On average, each sample yielded some 250,000 productive templates and 94,082 productive rearrangements. Longitudinal samples were available for about 30% of the roughly 90 trial participants. Cryopreserved peripheral blood mononuclear cells were obtained prior to treatment, at the time of response, and at either disease progression or sustained remission. Response samples were obtained after a median of around 11 months of treatment, with a range of about 6 to 36 months. Partial responses were observed in roughly 24 patients and complete responses in 2; after a median follow-up of 68 months, remission was maintained in roughly 14 patients and progression was observed in approximately 12. The study at large found these results: Sustained-remission and progressing patients did not have matched sampling times, and lymph node repertoires were not examined. Public clonotypes were rare and either contracted or stayed stable during treatment, and the rise in clonality at ibrutinib response reflected the expansion of private clonotypes. Baseline clonality exceeded that of age-matched healthy donors and correlated strongly with circulating CD8+ T-cell counts. An increase in clonality was observed at ibrutinib response, with clonality remaining stable during sustained remission and falling back toward baseline at progression.

The junction carries 11 bases between V and J, which are trimmed by 3 bases and 0 bases respectively. From the cysteine up to the phenylalanine, the CDR3 has a length of 16 residues. The retained sequence is limited to the CDR3, 48 bases, with the frame set at the first base. In the germline V gene (reference sequence), CDR1 corresponds to MNHEY and CDR2 to SMNVEV. With respect to this clone: This clone's antigen is unknown. Base quality data are lacking; no much larger clone is found one base away.

Approximately 2 micrograms of genomic DNA were extracted from cryopreserved PBMCs for TCR beta library preparation. Longitudinal blood samples from CLL patients on ibrutinib monotherapy underwent high-throughput TCR beta sequencing. The patients took part in an open-label, single-center phase 2 trial of ibrutinib monotherapy. The goal of deep resolution MiSeq sequencing was a depth between 1 in 1 million and 1 in 200,000 T cells, and coverage averaged 10x per clonotype. The immunoSEQ hsTCRB Kit was used to generate the TCR beta libraries. The paper's data handling went like this. ImmunoSEQ Data Assistant and ImmunoSEQ Analyzer were used for data analysis, and V, D and J genes were assigned according to IMGT definitions. Clonality, which ranges from 0 to 1, was calculated by subtracting the normalized Shannon entropy of productive rearrangement frequencies from one. Public clonotype analysis was restricted to overrepresented clonotypes comprising at least 0.05% of each patient's repertoire. About a dozen repertoires from age-matched healthy donors, obtained from immuneACCESS, served as clonality controls. TCRdb provides this immuneACCESS table in a form limited to in-frame rearrangements. Some clones are lacking; in checked studies, under half of them reflect an unresolved V gene, and why the rest are absent is not known. The D gene and trimming were derived from the DNA, and the V and J assignments and clone size from that table. The sample profile shows about 14,000 clones; roughly two thirds of them were found once. 40% of the sample comes from the top ten.

This sample comprised PBMCs, obtained before ibrutinib treatment. The chain links TRBV27 with TRBJ1-4, with TRBD1 tentatively as D gene (6 bases match). This TCR was sampled from a human donor with chronic lymphocytic leukemia. The CDR3 region has the sequence CASSFSGVATNEKLFF. The nucleotide sequence is given as TGTGCCAGCAGTTTTTCAGGGGTTGCAACTAATGAAAAACTGTTTTTT. Joined to the reference TRBV27 and TRBJ1-4 proteins, this CDR3 gives the full variable domain: EAQVTQNPRYLITVTGKKLTVTCSQNMNHEYMSWYRQDPGLGLRQIYYSMNVEVTDKGDVPEGYKVSRKEKRNFPLILESPSPNQTSLYFCASSFSGVATNEKLFFGSGTQLSVL.